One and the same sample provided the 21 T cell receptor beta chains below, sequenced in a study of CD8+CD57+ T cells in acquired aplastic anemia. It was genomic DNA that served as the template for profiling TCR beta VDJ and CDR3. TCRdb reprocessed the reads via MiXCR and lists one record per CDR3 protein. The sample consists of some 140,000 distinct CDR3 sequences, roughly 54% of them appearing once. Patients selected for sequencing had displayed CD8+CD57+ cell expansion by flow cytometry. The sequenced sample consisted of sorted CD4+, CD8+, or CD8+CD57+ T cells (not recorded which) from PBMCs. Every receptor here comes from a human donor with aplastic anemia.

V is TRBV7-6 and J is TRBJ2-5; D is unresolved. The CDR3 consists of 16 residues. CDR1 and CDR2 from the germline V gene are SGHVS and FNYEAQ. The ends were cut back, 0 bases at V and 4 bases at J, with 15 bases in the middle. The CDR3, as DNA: TGTGCCAGCAGCTTAGCTAGGGATACGCAGAGAGAGACCCAGTACTTC. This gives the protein CASSLARDTQRETQYF.

CDR3 in DNA: TGTGCCAGCAGTGTTCCGGGACAGGCCGCTGATTCACCCCTCCACTTT. It specifies CASSVPGQAADSPLHF. V gene TRBV6-1 combines with J gene TRBJ1-6; 8 bases agree with TRBD1. V trimming: 4 bases; J trimming: 8 bases; junction bases outside the gene matches: 10. This CDR3 is 16 amino acids long. Germline lookup yields CDR1 MNHNS and CDR2 SASEGT.

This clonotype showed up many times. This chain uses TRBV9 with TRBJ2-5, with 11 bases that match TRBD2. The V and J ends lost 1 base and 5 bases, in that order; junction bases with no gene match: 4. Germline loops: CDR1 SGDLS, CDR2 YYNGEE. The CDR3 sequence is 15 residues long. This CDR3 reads CASSVLAGGGETQYF. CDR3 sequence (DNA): TGTGCCAGCAGCGTACTAGCGGGGGGCGGGGAGACCCAGTACTTC.

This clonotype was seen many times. CDR3 sequence reads: CASSLAGGPANEQFF. CDR3 coding DNA: TGTGCCAGTAGCCTAGCGGGGGGGCCCGCGAATGAGCAGTTCTTC. V usage is TRBV19 and J usage is TRBJ2-1; 12 bases agree with TRBD2. The CDR3 runs to 15 residues. With 6 bases clipped from V and 7 bases from J, the junction kept 7 bases outside the gene matches. From germline, CDR1 is LNHDA and CDR2 SQIVND (reference sequence).

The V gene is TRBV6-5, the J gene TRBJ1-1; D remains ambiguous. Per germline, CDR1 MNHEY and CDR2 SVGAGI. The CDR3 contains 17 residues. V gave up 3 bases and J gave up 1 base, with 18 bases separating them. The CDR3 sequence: CASSYRFIEGPNTEAFF. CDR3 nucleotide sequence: TGTGCCAGCAGTTATAGGTTCATTGAGGGCCCGAACACTGAAGCTTTCTTT.

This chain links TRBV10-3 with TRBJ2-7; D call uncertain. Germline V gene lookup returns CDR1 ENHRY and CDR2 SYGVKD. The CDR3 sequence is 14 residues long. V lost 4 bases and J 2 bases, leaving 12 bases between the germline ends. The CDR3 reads CAISGALGAYEQYF. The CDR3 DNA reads TGTGCCATCAGTGGAGCCCTTGGGGCCTACGAGCAGTACTTC.

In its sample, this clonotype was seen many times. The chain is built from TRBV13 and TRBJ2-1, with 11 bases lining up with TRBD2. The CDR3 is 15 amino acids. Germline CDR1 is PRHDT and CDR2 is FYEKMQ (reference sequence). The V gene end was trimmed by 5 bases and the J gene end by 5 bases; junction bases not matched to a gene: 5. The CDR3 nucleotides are TGTGCCAGCAGCCAGGGACTAGCGGCCGACAATGAGCAGTTCTTC. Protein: CASSQGLAADNEQFF.

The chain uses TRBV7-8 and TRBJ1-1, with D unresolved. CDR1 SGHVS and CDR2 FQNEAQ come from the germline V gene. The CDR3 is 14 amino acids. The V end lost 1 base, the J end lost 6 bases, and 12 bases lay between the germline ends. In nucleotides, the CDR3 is TGTGCCAGCAGCTTAGTTATCCGGAGCGCTGAAGCTTTCTTT. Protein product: CASSLVIRSAEAFF.

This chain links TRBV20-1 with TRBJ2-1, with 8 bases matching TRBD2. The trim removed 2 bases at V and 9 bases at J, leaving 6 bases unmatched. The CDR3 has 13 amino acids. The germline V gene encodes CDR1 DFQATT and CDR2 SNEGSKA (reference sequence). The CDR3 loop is CSARSREVLEQFF. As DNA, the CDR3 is TGCAGTGCTAGATCGCGGGAGGTACTTGAGCAGTTCTTC.

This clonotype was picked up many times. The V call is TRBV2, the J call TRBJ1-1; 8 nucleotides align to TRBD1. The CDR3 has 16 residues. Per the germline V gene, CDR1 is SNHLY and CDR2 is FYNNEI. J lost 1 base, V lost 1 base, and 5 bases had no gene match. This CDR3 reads CASSEGGTGPNTEAFF. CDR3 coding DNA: TGTGCCAGCAGTGAAGGGGGGACAGGCCCGAACACTGAAGCTTTCTTT.

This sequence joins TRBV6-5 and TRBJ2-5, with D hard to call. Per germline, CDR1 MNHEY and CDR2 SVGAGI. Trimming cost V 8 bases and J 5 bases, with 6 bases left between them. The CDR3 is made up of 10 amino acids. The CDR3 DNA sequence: TGTGCCAGCGGTGAGGAGACCCAGTACTTC. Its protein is CASGEETQYF.

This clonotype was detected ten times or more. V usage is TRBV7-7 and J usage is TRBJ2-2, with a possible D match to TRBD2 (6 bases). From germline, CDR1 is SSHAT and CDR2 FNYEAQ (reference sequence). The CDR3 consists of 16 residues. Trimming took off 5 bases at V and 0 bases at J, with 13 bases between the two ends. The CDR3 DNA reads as TGTGCCAGCAGCCCCGGACTATCCCCGAACACCGGGGAGCTGTTTTTT. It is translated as CASSPGLSPNTGELFF.

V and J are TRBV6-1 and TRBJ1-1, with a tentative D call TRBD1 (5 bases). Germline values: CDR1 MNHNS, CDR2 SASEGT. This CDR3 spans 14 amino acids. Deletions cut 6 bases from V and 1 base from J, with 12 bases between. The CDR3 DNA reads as TGTGCCAGCAGCAGACAGCCAGCGAACACTGAAGCTTTCTTT. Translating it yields CASSRQPANTEAFF.

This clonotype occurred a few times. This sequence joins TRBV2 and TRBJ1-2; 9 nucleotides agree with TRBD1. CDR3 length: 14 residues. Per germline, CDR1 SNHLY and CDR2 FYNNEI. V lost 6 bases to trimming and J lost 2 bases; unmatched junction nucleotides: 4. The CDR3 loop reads CASREDRGNYGYTF. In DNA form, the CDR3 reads TGTGCCAGCAGGGAGGACAGGGGAAACTATGGCTACACCTTC. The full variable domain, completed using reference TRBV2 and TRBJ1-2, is EPEVTQTPSHQVTQMGQEVILRCVPISNHLYFYWYRQILGQKVEFLVSFYNNEISEKSEIFDDQFSVERPDGSNFTLKIRSTKLEDSAMYFCASREDRGNYGYTFGSGTRLTVV.

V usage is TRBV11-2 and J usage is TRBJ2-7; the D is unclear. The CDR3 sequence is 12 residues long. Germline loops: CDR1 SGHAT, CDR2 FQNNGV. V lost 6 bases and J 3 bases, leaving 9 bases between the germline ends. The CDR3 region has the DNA TGTGCCAGCAGTCAGAAAATCTACGAGCAGTACTTC. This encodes CASSQKIYEQYF.

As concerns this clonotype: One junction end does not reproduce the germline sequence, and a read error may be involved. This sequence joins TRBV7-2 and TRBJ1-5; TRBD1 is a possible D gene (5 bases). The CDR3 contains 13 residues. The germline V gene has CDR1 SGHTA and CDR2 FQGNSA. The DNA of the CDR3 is TGTGCCAGCAGAGGGACCAACAATGAGCCCCAGCATTTT. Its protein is CASRGTNNEPQHF.

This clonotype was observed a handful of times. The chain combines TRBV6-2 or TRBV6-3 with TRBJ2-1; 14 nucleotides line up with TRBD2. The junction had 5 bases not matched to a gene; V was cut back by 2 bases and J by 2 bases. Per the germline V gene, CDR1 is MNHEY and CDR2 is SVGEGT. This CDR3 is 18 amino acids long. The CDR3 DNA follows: TGTGCCAGCAGTTACAGGACTAGCGGGGGGAGCCCCTACAATGAGCAGTTCTTC. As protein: CASSYRTSGGSPYNEQFF.

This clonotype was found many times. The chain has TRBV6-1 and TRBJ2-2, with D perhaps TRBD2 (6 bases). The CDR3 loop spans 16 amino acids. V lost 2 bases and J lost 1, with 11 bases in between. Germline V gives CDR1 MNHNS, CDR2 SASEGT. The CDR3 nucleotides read TGTGCCAGCAGTGAACCCCGGGGGAGGAACACCGGGGAGCTGTTTTTT. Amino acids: CASSEPRGRNTGELFF.

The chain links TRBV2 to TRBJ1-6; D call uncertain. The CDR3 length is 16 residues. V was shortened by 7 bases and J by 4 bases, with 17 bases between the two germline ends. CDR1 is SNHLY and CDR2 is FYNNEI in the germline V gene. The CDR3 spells CASTQEQTTYNSPLHF. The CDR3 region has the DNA TGTGCCAGCACTCAAGAGCAGACTACATATAATTCACCCCTCCACTTT. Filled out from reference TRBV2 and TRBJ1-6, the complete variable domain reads EPEVTQTPSHQVTQMGQEVILRCVPISNHLYFYWYRQILGQKVEFLVSFYNNEISEKSEIFDDQFSVERPDGSNFTLKIRSTKLEDSAMYFCASTQEQTTYNSPLHFGNGTRLTVT.

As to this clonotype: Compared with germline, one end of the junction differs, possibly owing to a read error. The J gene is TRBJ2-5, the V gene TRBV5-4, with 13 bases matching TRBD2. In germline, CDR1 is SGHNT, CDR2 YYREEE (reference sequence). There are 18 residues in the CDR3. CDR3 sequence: CASSYGGLAGHQQETQYF. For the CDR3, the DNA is TGTGCCAGCAGCTACGGGGGACTAGCGGGGCACCAACAAGAGACCCAATACTTC.

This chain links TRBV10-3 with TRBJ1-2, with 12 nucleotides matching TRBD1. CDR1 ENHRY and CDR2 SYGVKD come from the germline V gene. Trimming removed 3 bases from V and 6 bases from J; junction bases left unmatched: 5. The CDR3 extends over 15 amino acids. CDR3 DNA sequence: TGTGCCATCAGTGAATTGGGACAGGGGGCGGATGGCTACACCTTC. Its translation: CAISELGQGADGYTF.